This passage covers 13 T cell receptor beta chains from one sample sequenced in a study of cytomegalovirus exposure and HLA in healthy donors. The primer mix had 60 Vbeta and 13 Jbeta primers. Only in-frame clones appear in the TCRdb table, and some are missing; sequencing was by immunoSEQ multiplex PCR. The table shows over 150,000 clones, with approximately 79% occurring only once. Sequenced input: PBMCs. These receptors all come from a man in his fifties or sixties in good health and CMV-seronegative.

The chain employs TRBV7-9 and TRBJ1-4; D remains unclear. The CDR3 contains 16 residues. The V gene's germline CDR1 is SEHNR and CDR2 FQNEAQ (reference sequence). V was trimmed by 1 base and J by 4 bases, leaving 13 bases between them. CDR3 DNA sequence: TGTGCCAGCAGCTTAGGGTTAGAGATCGGTAATGAAAAACTGTTTTTT. This codes for CASSLGLEIGNEKLFF.

The gene calls are TRBV27 and TRBJ2-2; D ambiguous. CDR1 is MNHEY and CDR2 is SMNVEV in the germline V gene (reference sequence). The CDR3 totals 15 residues. V was trimmed by 1 base and J by 7 bases, leaving 13 bases between them. As DNA, the CDR3 is TGTGCCAGCAGTTTATGGGCTGAATTGGGCGGGGAGCTGTTTTTT. This codes for CASSLWAELGGELFF.

V gene TRBV28 combines with J gene TRBJ2-4, with a tentative D call TRBD1 (6 bases). The CDR3 totals 13 residues. The V end was cut by 6 bases, the J end by 4 bases, with 10 bases between. Germline values: CDR1 MDHEN, CDR2 SYDVKM. Written as DNA, the CDR3 is TGTGCCAGCAGGCAGGGGCTTAAAAACATTCAGTACTTC. Translated: CASRQGLKNIQYF.

The chain combines TRBV25-1 with TRBJ2-5, with D possibly matching TRBD2 (7 bases). The CDR3 is 15 amino acids. The germline V gene has CDR1 MGHDK and CDR2 SYGVNS. With 4 bases removed from V and 4 bases from J, the gap between germline ends came to 16 bases. The CDR3 DNA reads TGTGCCAGCAGTGCCTTTTCTGGGGGGGCAGAGACCCAGTACTTC. Protein product: CASSAFSGGAETQYF.

This clone was seen more than once but under ten times. This chain uses TRBV7-8 with TRBJ1-1, with D maybe TRBD1 (5 bases). The germline gives CDR1 SGHVS, CDR2 FQNEAQ. The length of the CDR3 is 12 residues. Trimming pared 1 base from V and 8 bases from J, leaving 8 bases between. The CDR3, as DNA: TGTGCCAGCAGCTTAGGGGAGGGGGAAGCTTTCTTT. This gives the protein CASSLGEGEAFF.

The chain has TRBV28 and TRBJ2-2; weak D call: TRBD1 (6 bases). CDR1 and CDR2 from the germline V gene are MDHEN and SYDVKM. The CDR3 is 15 amino acids. V lost 7 bases, J lost 4 bases, and 16 bases lay in between. Written as DNA, the CDR3 is TGTGCCAGCACCAAAAGTCGCAGGGGCACCGGGGAGCTGTTTTTT. Translated, it gives CASTKSRRGTGELFF.

The V gene is TRBV19, the J gene TRBJ1-4, with TRBD1 identical over 8 bases. Germline loops: CDR1 LNHDA, CDR2 SQIVND (reference sequence). V lost 5 bases, J lost 3 bases, and 5 bases stayed unmatched. The CDR3 has 15 amino acids. CDR3 region: CASSPWDRSNEKLFF. CDR3 bases: TGTGCCAGTAGTCCGTGGGACAGGTCTAATGAAAAACTGTTTTTT.

This sequence joins TRBV19 and TRBJ2-2; 11 nucleotides line up with TRBD2. After removal of 6 bases from V and 0 bases from J, the junction contained 0 bases not matched to a gene. CDR1 and CDR2 (germline): LNHDA, SQIVND (reference sequence). This CDR3 is built from 15 residues. The CDR3 nucleotides read TGTGCCAGTAGGGGACTAGCGGCGAACACCGGGGAGCTGTTTTTT. It is translated as CASRGLAANTGELFF.

The V call is TRBV7-9, the J call TRBJ2-2; possible D gene TRBD2, 6 bases. V lost 2 bases to trimming and J lost 0 bases, with 13 bases between them. There are 17 residues in the CDR3. The germline gives CDR1 SEHNR, CDR2 FQNEAQ (reference sequence). The CDR3 spells CASSLTWRGPNTGELFF. Written as DNA, the CDR3 is TGTGCCAGCAGCTTAACTTGGCGGGGCCCGAACACCGGGGAGCTGTTTTTT. Complete variable domain (other parts from reference TRBV7-9 and TRBJ2-2): DTGVSQNPRHKITKRGQNVTFRCDPISEHNRLYWYRQTLGQGPEFLTYFQNEAQLEKSRLLSDRFSAERPKGSFSTLEIQRTEQGDSAMYLCASSLTWRGPNTGELFFGEGSRLTVL.

The chain carries TRBV12-5 and TRBJ2-7; 7 bases agree with TRBD2. There are 17 residues in the CDR3. Germline V gene sequence: CDR1 LGHNT, CDR2 FRNRAP. With 3 bases clipped from V and 2 bases from J, the junction kept 13 bases outside the gene matches. CDR3 residues: CASGFLRLGRAAYEQYF. Here the CDR3 DNA reads TGTGCTAGTGGTTTTCTCCGTTTGGGGAGGGCGGCCTACGAGCAGTACTTC.

This chain uses TRBV28 with TRBJ1-5, with TRBD1 as a possible D gene (5 bases). Trimming left V 2 bases short and J 3 bases short, with 11 bases between. CDR3 length: 15 residues. CDR1 and CDR2 from the germline V gene are MDHEN and SYDVKM. The CDR3 nucleotides are TGTGCCAGCAGTTTAAGGGGTGGCTTCAATCAGCCCCAGCATTTT. It encodes CASSLRGGFNQPQHF.

The chain joins TRBV6-1 to TRBJ1-1; D gene unclear. Trimming shortened V by 7 bases and J by 1 base, and 4 bases separated the two germline ends. Germline lookup yields CDR1 MNHNS and CDR2 SASEGT. The CDR3 length is 11 residues. This chain's CDR3 is CASKQNTEAFF. The CDR3 DNA sequence: TGTGCCAGCAAGCAGAACACTGAAGCTTTCTTT.

On this clone itself: Other DNA sequences in this specimen translate into the identical CDR3. DNA for the CDR3: TGTGCCAGTAGCACCCGGACTAGCGGGGACAATGAGCAGTTCTTC. Translated: CASSTRTSGDNEQFF. The V call is TRBV19, the J call TRBJ2-1; 12 bases are a match to TRBD2. The CDR3 spans 15 residues. After removal of 6 bases from V and 5 bases from J, the junction contained 5 bases not matched to a gene. Per germline, CDR1 LNHDA and CDR2 SQIVND (reference sequence).